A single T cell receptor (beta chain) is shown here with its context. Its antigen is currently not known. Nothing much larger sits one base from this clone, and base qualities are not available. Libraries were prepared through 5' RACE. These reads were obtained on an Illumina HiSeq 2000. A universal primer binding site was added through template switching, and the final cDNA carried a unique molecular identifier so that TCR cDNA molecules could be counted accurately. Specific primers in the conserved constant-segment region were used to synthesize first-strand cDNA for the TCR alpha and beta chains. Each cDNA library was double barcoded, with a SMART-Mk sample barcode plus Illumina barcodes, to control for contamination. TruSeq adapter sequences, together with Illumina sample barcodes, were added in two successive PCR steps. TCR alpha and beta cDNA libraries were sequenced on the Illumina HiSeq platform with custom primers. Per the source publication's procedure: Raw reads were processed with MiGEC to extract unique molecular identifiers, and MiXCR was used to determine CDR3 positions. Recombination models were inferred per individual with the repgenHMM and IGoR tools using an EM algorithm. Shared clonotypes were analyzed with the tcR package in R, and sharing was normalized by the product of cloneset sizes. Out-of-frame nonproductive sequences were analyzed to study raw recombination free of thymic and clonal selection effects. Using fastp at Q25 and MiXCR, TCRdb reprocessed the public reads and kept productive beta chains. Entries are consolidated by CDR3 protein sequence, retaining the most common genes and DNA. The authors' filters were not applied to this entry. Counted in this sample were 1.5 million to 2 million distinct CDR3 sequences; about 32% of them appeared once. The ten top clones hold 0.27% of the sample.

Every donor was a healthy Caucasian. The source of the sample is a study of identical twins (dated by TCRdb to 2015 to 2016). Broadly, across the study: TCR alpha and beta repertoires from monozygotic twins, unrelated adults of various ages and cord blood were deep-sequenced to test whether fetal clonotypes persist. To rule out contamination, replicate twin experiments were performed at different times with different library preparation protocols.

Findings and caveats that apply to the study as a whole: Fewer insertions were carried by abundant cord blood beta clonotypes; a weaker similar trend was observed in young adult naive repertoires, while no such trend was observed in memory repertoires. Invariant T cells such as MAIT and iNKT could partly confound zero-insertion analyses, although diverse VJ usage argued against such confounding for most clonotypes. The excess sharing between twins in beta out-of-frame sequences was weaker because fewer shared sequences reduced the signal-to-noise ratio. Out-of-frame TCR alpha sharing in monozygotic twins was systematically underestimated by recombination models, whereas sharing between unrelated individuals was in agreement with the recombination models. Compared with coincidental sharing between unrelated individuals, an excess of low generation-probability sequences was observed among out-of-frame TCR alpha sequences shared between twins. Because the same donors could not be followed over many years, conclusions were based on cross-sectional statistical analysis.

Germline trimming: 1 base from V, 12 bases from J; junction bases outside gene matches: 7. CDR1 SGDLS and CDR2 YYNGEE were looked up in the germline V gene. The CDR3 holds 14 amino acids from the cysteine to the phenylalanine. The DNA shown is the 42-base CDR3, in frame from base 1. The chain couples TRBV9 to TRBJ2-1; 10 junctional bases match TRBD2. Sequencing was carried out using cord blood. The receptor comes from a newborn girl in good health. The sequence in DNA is TGTGCCAGCAGCGTACTAGCGGGAGTTGATGGGCAGTTCTTC. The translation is CASSVLAGVDGQFF.